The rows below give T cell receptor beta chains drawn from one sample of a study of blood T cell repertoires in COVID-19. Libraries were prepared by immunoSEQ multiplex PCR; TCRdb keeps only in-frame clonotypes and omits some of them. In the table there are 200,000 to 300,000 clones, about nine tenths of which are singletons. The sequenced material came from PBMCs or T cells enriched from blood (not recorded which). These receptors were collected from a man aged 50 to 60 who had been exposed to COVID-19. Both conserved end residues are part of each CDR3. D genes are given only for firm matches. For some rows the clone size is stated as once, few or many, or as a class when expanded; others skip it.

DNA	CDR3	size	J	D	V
TGCAGTGCTGGGCAGAACTATGGCTACACCTTC	CSAGQNYGYTF	once	TRBJ1-2	.	TRBV20-1
TGCGCCAGCGGGAGCCCGACAGGGGGGGATACGCAGTATTTT	CASGSPTGGDTQYF	.	TRBJ2-3	TRBD1	TRBV5-1
TGTGCCAGCTCACCAGGACAGGGAAGCGGAATCTCCTACAATGAGCAGTTCTTC	CASSPGQGSGISYNEQFF	.	TRBJ2-1	TRBD1	TRBV18
TGTGCCAGCAGTTTCTCAGGGGCGCTCAGCCTTTATAATTCACCCCTCCACTTT	CASSFSGALSLYNSPLHF	.	TRBJ1-6	.	TRBV27
TGTGCCAGCTCACCAGACGGGTCCTGGTCCGGGGAGCTGTTTTTT	CASSPDGSWSGELFF	once	TRBJ2-2	.	TRBV18
TGCGCCAGCAGCTTGGACAGTGCCTTGTCCGATGGCTACACCTTC	CASSLDSALSDGYTF	.	TRBJ1-2	.	TRBV5-1
TGTGCCAGCTCACCTACCACAGGGGGCGGTAATTCACCCCTCCACTTT	CASSPTTGGGNSPLHF	.	TRBJ1-6	TRBD1	TRBV18
TGTGCCAGCAGCGCGCCACAGTTCGGGGGGCGAGCTTTCTTT	CASSAPQFGGRAFF	once	TRBJ1-1	.	TRBV9
TGTGCCAGCAGCCAAGATTATAATAGCAGGGATCGGAGCTATGGCTACACCTTC	CASSQDYNSRDRSYGYTF	once	TRBJ1-2	.	TRBV4-2
TGTGCCACCAGTGACGCGGGACGGCTCTATGGCTACACCTTC	CATSDAGRLYGYTF	.	TRBJ1-2	.	TRBV24-1
TGCGCCAGCTCGGGACAGGTAGCTAACTATGGCTACACCTTC	CASSGQVANYGYTF	.	TRBJ1-2	TRBD1	TRBV5-1
TGTGCCATCAGTGAGCGCGGACAGGACACCTACAATGAGCAGTTCTTC	CAISERGQDTYNEQFF	.	TRBJ2-1	TRBD1	TRBV10-3
TGTGCCAGCAGTTACCTACTAGCGGGAGCTGAGCAGTTCTTC	CASSYLLAGAEQFF	.	TRBJ2-1	TRBD2	TRBV6-2/TRBV6-3
TGTGCCAGCACCCCTGGGGGAGGGCCGGGTGAGCAGTTCTTC	CASTPGGGPGEQFF	.	TRBJ2-1	TRBD2	TRBV27
TGTGCCAGCAGCGTAGAGGGGTCCGGAAACACCATATATTTT	CASSVEGSGNTIYF	.	TRBJ1-3	.	TRBV9
TGTGCCATCAGCCTCGGACAGGAGAGCAATCAGCCCCAGCATTTT	CAISLGQESNQPQHF	few	TRBJ1-5	TRBD1	TRBV10-3
TGTGCCAGCAGAAAACAGGGTACAGATACGCAGTATTTT	CASRKQGTDTQYF	.	TRBJ2-3	.	TRBV6-5
TGTGCCAGCAGTTTATTCCGCGGACAGGGGGATGACTATGGCTACACCTTC	CASSLFRGQGDDYGYTF	.	TRBJ1-2	TRBD1	TRBV28
TGTGCCAGCAGCTTTTACAGGGGAAGCTCTGGAAACACCATATATTTT	CASSFYRGSSGNTIYF	.	TRBJ1-3	TRBD1	TRBV2
TGTGCCAGCAGCTTGATTAGAATACCTCACTATGGCTACACCTTC	CASSLIRIPHYGYTF	.	TRBJ1-2	.	TRBV5-6
TGCGCCAGCAGCCCCAGACTAGCGGGACCGAGGTATCAAGAGACCCAGTACTTC	CASSPRLAGPRYQETQYF	.	TRBJ2-5	TRBD2	TRBV5-1
TGTGCCAGCAGCTCCCAGACAGGGGGAAATGAAAAACTGTTTTTT	CASSSQTGGNEKLFF	.	TRBJ1-4	TRBD1	TRBV2
TGTGCTAGTGGTTTGGCCCAGGGATTAGAAACCGGGGAGCTGTTTTTT	CASGLAQGLETGELFF	once	TRBJ2-2	.	TRBV12-5
TGTGCCAGCAGTCCTCGACAGGGATCGAAGGTCACTGAAGCTTTCTTT	CASSPRQGSKVTEAFF	.	TRBJ1-1	TRBD1	TRBV27
TGTGCCAGCAGCCAAGAAGCGGGAAGTAGGTCTCAGTTCTTC	CASSQEAGSRSQFF	.	TRBJ2-1	TRBD2	TRBV4-2
TGTGCCAGCAGCAAAAGATCGGGACAGGGGGCCCGGATTTGGTCACCCCTCCACTTT	CASSKRSGQGARIWSPLHF	.	TRBJ1-6	TRBD1	TRBV5-5
TGTGCCAGCAACTTCACAGGTTCCTTCACTGAAGCTTTCTTT	CASNFTGSFTEAFF	once	TRBJ1-1	.	TRBV7-3
TGTGCCAGCAGCCCCTGGGACAGGGGTCGCTATGGCTACACCTTC	CASSPWDRGRYGYTF	.	TRBJ1-2	TRBD1	TRBV13
TGTGCCAGCCACCCGGCTAGGTACTATGGCTACACCTTC	CASHPARYYGYTF	.	TRBJ1-2	.	TRBV28
TGTGCCAGCACCTTGGGGGGGCTTGACACCGGGGAGCTGTTTTTT	CASTLGGLDTGELFF	once	TRBJ2-2	.	TRBV5-4
TGTGCCAGCAGCAAAGGGTTCTCTAAGACTGCTTATGGCTACACCTTC	CASSKGFSKTAYGYTF	.	TRBJ1-2	.	TRBV21-1
TGCGCCAGCAGCTTGATGACTAGCGGGGGGGCCTCCGAGCAGTACTTC	CASSLMTSGGASEQYF	.	TRBJ2-7	TRBD2	TRBV5-1
TGTGCCAGCAGCCCCCAGGGGCTTAGCTCCTACGAGCAGTACTTC	CASSPQGLSSYEQYF	.	TRBJ2-7	.	TRBV11-2
TGTGCCAGCAGTTTAGAGGGGACAGGCCCTTACAATGAGCAGTTCTTC	CASSLEGTGPYNEQFF	.	TRBJ2-1	TRBD1	TRBV27
TGTGCCAGTCGGGACAGTCGAGGGAACACCGGGGAGCTGTTTTTT	CASRDSRGNTGELFF	.	TRBJ2-2	TRBD1	TRBV28
TGTGCCAGCAGCTTTGGGGGGGAGCAGTTCTTC	CASSFGGEQFF	.	TRBJ2-1	.	TRBV7-3
TGCAGTGCTAGTTTGACGCTAGCGGGACGCGAGACCCAGTACTTC	CSASLTLAGRETQYF	.	TRBJ2-5	TRBD2	TRBV20-1
TGTGCCAGCAGCCTTACAGGGGGTTGGTTCGACGAGCAGTACTTC	CASSLTGGWFDEQYF	once	TRBJ2-7	TRBD1	TRBV7-8
TGTGCCAGCAGTCAATTGAGACTAGCGGGAGATCAAGGCTCTAATGAGCAGTTCTTC	CASSQLRLAGDQGSNEQFF	.	TRBJ2-1	TRBD2	TRBV5-6
TGTGCCACCAGTGATTTGGGAGCAGGAGGTGGCTACACCTTC	CATSDLGAGGGYTF	.	TRBJ1-2	.	TRBV24-1
TGTGCCAGCAGCCCGGACACCAGATACGAGCAGTACTTC	CASSPDTRYEQYF	.	TRBJ2-7	.	TRBV7-9
TGTGCCAGCAGTTTAACAGGAATTTATGGCTACACCTTC	CASSLTGIYGYTF	.	TRBJ1-2	.	TRBV28
TGTGCCAGCAGCTTAGGTCCGATTACTAGCACAGATACGCAGTATTTT	CASSLGPITSTDTQYF	few	TRBJ2-3	.	TRBV7-6
TGTGCCATCAGTGAGTCTAGTGGGGGGAATCAGCCCCAGCATTTT	CAISESSGGNQPQHF	.	TRBJ1-5	.	TRBV10-3
TGTGCCAGCTCACCACCGTCAGGGGCTCGGGGAAACTATGGCTACACCTTC	CASSPPSGARGNYGYTF	.	TRBJ1-2	.	TRBV18
TGTGCCACAGGGCAGGGTGGTGAAAAACTGTTTTTT	CATGQGGEKLFF	.	TRBJ1-4	.	TRBV6-5
TGTGCCAGCAGCTTAGGGGGAGGCCTCCGGAACACCGGGGAGCTGTTTTTT	CASSLGGGLRNTGELFF	.	TRBJ2-2	.	TRBV11-2
TGTGCCAGCAGTGGAGGGAGAACAAGTAATGAAAAACTGTTTTTT	CASSGGRTSNEKLFF	.	TRBJ1-4	.	TRBV2
TGTGCCAGCAGCCGGTCCGGACTAGCGGGGGGCCGTAAGCAGTTCTTC	CASSRSGLAGGRKQFF	.	TRBJ2-1	TRBD2	TRBV3-1/TRBV3-2
TGTGCCAGCAGCCAATCATCGGGGGTCACCGGGGAGCTGTTTTTT	CASSQSSGVTGELFF	.	TRBJ2-2	.	TRBV16
TGTGCCAGTAGTGTGGCGGGGGGGTTTTACTACAATGAGCAGTTCTTC	CASSVAGGFYYNEQFF	.	TRBJ2-1	TRBD2	TRBV19
TGTGCCGCTGGGGGGGGGCGGAATGAAAAACTGTTTTTT	CAAGGGRNEKLFF	.	TRBJ1-4	.	TRBV6-5
TGTGCCAGCACCAACCGGGGTTCTGGAAACACCATATATTTT	CASTNRGSGNTIYF	.	TRBJ1-3	.	TRBV19
TGTGCCAGCAGCCACTGGGACAGCTCTGGAAACACCATATATTTT	CASSHWDSSGNTIYF	.	TRBJ1-3	TRBD1	TRBV7-8
TGTGCCATCAGACGCGAAATGGGGAGCTCACCCCTCCACTTT	CAIRREMGSSPLHF	.	TRBJ1-6	.	TRBV10-3
TGTGCCTGGAAGACAGGGTTTGGCTACACCTTC	CAWKTGFGYTF	.	TRBJ1-2	TRBD1	TRBV30